One sample yielded the 14 T cell receptor beta chains listed below, sequenced in a study of tumor and adjacent non-tumor tissue in lung cancer. This sample's RNA came from whole unsorted tissue. The normal lung tissue was taken more than 3 cm from the tumor edge. Three rounds of nested PCR, following a modified ARM-PCR protocol, produced the TCRbeta library. TCRdb re-derived calls from the multiplex PCR reads in MiXCR, one entry per CDR3 protein. The table includes 40,000 or so distinct CDR3 sequences, over 55% detected once. Sequenced sample: distant non-tumor lung tissue. These receptor sequences come from a man aged 45 to 65 with non-small cell lung cancer.

This clonotype has ten or more counts. The rearrangement joins TRBV4-1 to TRBJ2-7, with D tentatively TRBD1 (6 bases). With 4 bases removed from V and 1 base from J, the gap between germline ends came to 14 bases. Germline V gene data show CDR1 as MGHRA and CDR2 as YSYEKL. The CDR3 has 15 residues. The CDR3 DNA reads TGCGCCAGCAGCCCAACAGGGTTAGGATCCTACGAGCAGTACTTC. Translation: CASSPTGLGSYEQYF.

The chain links TRBV28 to TRBJ2-7; TRBD1 matches 7 bases. The CDR3 covers 15 residues. V shed 5 bases and J 2 bases; nucleotides not matched to a gene: 9. Per the germline V gene, CDR1 is MDHEN and CDR2 is SYDVKM. The CDR3 loop reads CASSLIADRAYEQYV. For the CDR3, the DNA is TGTGCCAGCAGTCTGATCGCTGACAGGGCCTACGAGCAGTACGTC.

This clonotype has only a few counts. This clone may be a read error of a much larger clone one base away. The chain is built from TRBV6-1 and TRBJ2-2; 8 positions agree with TRBD1. The CDR3 is 17 amino acids. Germline CDR1 and CDR2: MNHNS and SASEGT. This CDR3 reads CTSRPGTGGPDGGELFF. The CDR3 region has the DNA TGTACCAGCAGGCCCGGGACAGGTGGGCCCGACGGCGGGGAGCTGTTTTTT.

This clonotype showed up just a few times. The chain uses TRBV5-8 and TRBJ2-7; D is ambiguous. The germline V gene has CDR1 SGHTS and CDR2 YDEGEE. This CDR3 comprises 13 residues. Trimming left V 2 bases short and J 0 bases short, with 6 bases between. CDR3 in DNA: TGTGCCAGCAGCTTCCTGGTCTCCTACGAGCAGTACTTC. Its protein is CASSFLVSYEQYF. Full variable domain (remainder filled in from reference TRBV5-8 and TRBJ2-7): EAGVTQSPTHLIKTRGQQATLRCSPISGHTSVYWYQQALGLGLQFLLWYDEGEERNRGNFPPRFSGRQFPNYSSELNVNALELEDSALYLCASSFLVSYEQYFGPGTRLTVT.

Regarding this clonotype: This CDR3 is missing its conserved last phenylalanine or tryptophan, likely due to a read error. The chain combines TRBV6-5 with TRBJ2-5; D perhaps matches TRBD2 (6 bases). The germline CDR1 and CDR2 sequences are MNHEY and SVGAGI. The CDR3 spans 14 residues. DNA for the CDR3: TGTGCCAGCACCTTCTTGGAGGGCGGCGAGATCCAGTACATC. Translation gives CASTFLEGGEIQYI.

The chain joins TRBV25-1 to TRBJ2-2, with TRBD2 matching 10 bases. The J segment lost 3 bases and the V segment lost 3 bases, leaving 1 base of the junction unmatched. This CDR3 is 15 amino acids long. Germline lookup yields CDR1 MGHDK and CDR2 SYGVNS. The CDR3 DNA is TGTGCCAGCAGTGATGGACTAGCGGACACCGGGGAGCTGTTTTTT. It codes for CASSDGLADTGELFF.

In this sample, this clonotype is medium-sized. CDR3 in amino acids: CASSSGIYYGYTF. The CDR3 DNA follows: TGTGCCAGCAGCTCAGGGATTTACTATGGCTACACCTTC. This chain joins TRBV11-2 and TRBJ1-2, with D maybe TRBD1 (5 bases). V was cut by 4 bases and J by 3 bases, with 9 bases left in between. The CDR3 is 13 amino acids. Germline V gives CDR1 SGHAT, CDR2 FQNNGV.

This clonotype was seen once. A much more abundant neighbour one base away suggests this may be a read error. The chain has TRBV6-5 and TRBJ1-2, with unresolved D. The CDR3 has 12 residues. Germline assignment: CDR1 MNHEY and CDR2 SVGAGI. V was shortened by 8 bases and J by 10 bases, with 17 bases between the two germline ends. CDR3 nucleotides: TGTGCCAGCGGCTCACCCCCCCGTGACTACACCTTC. This sequence encodes CASGSPPRDYTF.

This chain links TRBV29-1 with TRBJ2-7; either TRBD1 or TRBD2 may supply D (5 bases each). The CDR3 consists of 12 residues. CDR1 and CDR2 (germline): SQVTM, ANQGSEA. Here the CDR3 reads CGAGMGDGEQYF. The CDR3, as DNA: TGCGGCGCTGGGATGGGGGATGGCGAGCAGTACTTC.

Of note for this clonotype: This may be a read error, as it is one base from a much larger clone. This sequence joins TRBV29-1 and TRBJ2-7, with 7 bases identical to TRBD1. The CDR3 has 11 amino acids. CDR1 and CDR2 from the germline V gene are SQVTM and ANQGSEA. J lost 3 bases, V lost 6 bases, and 2 bases had no gene match. The CDR3 here is CSVRDSYEQYF. The CDR3 region has the DNA TGCAGCGTCAGGGACAGCTACGAGCAGTACTTC.

The chain recombines TRBV10-2 with TRBJ2-7; 7 bases are a match to TRBD2. This CDR3 has 15 residues. CDR1 and CDR2 (germline): WSHSY, SAAADI. V gave up 3 bases and J gave up 2 bases; unmatched junction bases: 7. In DNA, the CDR3 is TGCGCCAGCAGTGATGGGACTAACGGTCCCTACGAGCAGTACTTC. Translated, it gives CASSDGTNGPYEQYF.

The gene calls are TRBV2 and TRBJ2-5; D remains ambiguous. There are 20 residues in the CDR3. V was cut by 5 bases and J by 2 bases, with 30 bases left in between. The germline gives CDR1 SNHLY, CDR2 FYNNEI. The CDR3: CASSWQAHLISPIPQETQYF. The CDR3 bases are TGTGCCAGCAGTTGGCAGGCTCACCTCATCTCCCCTATCCCGCAAGAGACCCAGTACTTC. The full variable domain, its missing parts supplied by reference TRBV2 and TRBJ2-5, is EPEVTQTPSHQVTQMGQEVILRCVPISNHLYFYWYRQILGQKVEFLVSFYNNEISEKSEIFDDQFSVERPDGSNFTLKIRSTKLEDSAMYFCASSWQAHLISPIPQETQYFGPGTRLLVL.

The sample holds many counts of this clonotype. The CDR3 DNA reads TGCGCCAGCAGTGGCAGGTTCTACGAGCAGTACTTC. Its protein is CASSGRFYEQYF. The rearrangement uses TRBV4-1 and TRBJ2-7, with D hard to call. The CDR3 contains 12 residues. Germline V lookup: CDR1 MGHRA, CDR2 YSYEKL. Trimming pared 6 bases from V and 3 bases from J, leaving 9 bases between.

The V call is TRBV7-9, the J call TRBJ2-7; weak D call: TRBD2 (6 bases). CDR1 and CDR2 (germline): SEHNR, FQNEAQ (reference sequence). V gave up 5 bases and J gave up 4 bases, with 18 bases separating them. The length of the CDR3 is 15 residues. DNA for the CDR3: TGTGCCAGCAGCCCGCCGGGAGACTCCTTATACGAGCAGTACTTC. Protein sequence: CASSPPGDSLYEQYF.